These 19 T cell receptor beta chains were all obtained from the same sample, sequenced in a study of shared clonotypes between healthy human individuals (dated by TCRdb to the early 2020s). Library prep was done by the immunoSEQ multiplex PCR assay. In its TCRdb copy, this immuneACCESS table keeps in-frame sequences only and misses some clones. Where compared with another copy, unresolved V genes explain less than half of these, and the others have no known cause. In all, the sample holds 2 million to 2.5 million clones, and 85% to 95% of those were seen once. The ten largest clones capture more than 0.35% of the sample. Specimen: naive CD4+ T cells from PBMCs. The sample's cell subset or site label, in plain terms: CD45RA+ positively selected. The receptors stem from a man in his late teens or twenties in good health. Some clones in this sample may be carry-over from other donors' samples.

The chain carries TRBV27 and TRBJ1-3; 9 nucleotides match TRBD1. CDR3 length: 15 residues. Germline V gene lookup returns CDR1 MNHEY and CDR2 SMNVEV (reference sequence). V lost 5 bases and J lost 3; bases outside the gene matches: 5. The CDR3 loop reads CASSPQGAYGNTIYF. CDR3 bases: TGTGCCAGCAGTCCACAGGGGGCTTATGGAAACACCATATATTTT.

This rearrangement joins TRBV6-6 to TRBJ2-7; 9 nucleotides agree with TRBD1. This CDR3 is built from 16 residues. Germline V lookup: CDR1 MNHNY, CDR2 SVGAGI (reference sequence). V trimming: 0 bases; J trimming: 0 bases; junction bases outside the gene matches: 3. CDR3 loop: CASSYSQTGGSYEQYF. CDR3 DNA: TGTGCCAGCAGTTACTCGCAGACAGGGGGCTCCTACGAGCAGTACTTC.

V and J are TRBV4-1 and TRBJ2-1; the D gene is possibly TRBD1 (5 bases). Trimming removed 6 bases at V and 1 base at J, with 10 bases between. Germline-derived CDR1 and CDR2 are MGHRA and YSYEKL. CDR3 length: 14 amino acids. This chain's CDR3 is CASSIQGSYNEQFF. The CDR3 bases are TGCGCCAGCAGTATCCAGGGATCCTACAATGAGCAGTTCTTC.

This sequence joins TRBV9 and TRBJ1-5; D possibly corresponds to TRBD1 (6 bases). Deletions cut 1 base from V and 6 bases from J, with 14 bases between. Germline V gene data show CDR1 as SGDLS and CDR2 as YYNGEE. The CDR3 length is 15 residues. The CDR3 DNA reads TGTGCCAGCAGCGTAACCGCCACAGGGCCTCAGCCCCAGCATTTT. This sequence encodes CASSVTATGPQPQHF.

The rearrangement joins TRBV5-1 to TRBJ2-1, with TRBD2 matching 10 bases. This CDR3 region has 17 residues. The J segment lost 5 bases and the V segment lost 5 bases, leaving 13 bases of the junction unmatched. The germline gives CDR1 SGHRS, CDR2 YFSETQ. The CDR3, as DNA: TGCGCCAGCAGATCAGCGGGAGGGCCAACCCGGAACAATGAGCAGTTCTTC. It codes for CASRSAGGPTRNNEQFF.

The CDR3 nucleotides read TGTGCCAGCAGCTTAGTGAGGGGAGCAAACCAGCCCCAGCATTTT. It encodes CASSLVRGANQPQHF. V gene TRBV7-2 combines with J gene TRBJ1-5; weak D call: TRBD1 (5 bases). The V end lost 1 base, the J end lost 7 bases, and 14 bases lay between the germline ends. Germline CDR1 is SGHTA and CDR2 is FQGNSA. The CDR3 consists of 15 residues. The entire variable domain, with the rest obtained from reference TRBV7-2 and TRBJ1-5, is as follows: GAGVSQSPSNKVTEKGKDVELRCDPISGHTALYWYRQSLGQGLEFLIYFQGNSAPDKSGLPSDRFSAERTGGSVSTLTIQRTQQEDSAVYLCASSLVRGANQPQHFGDGTRLSIL.

The chain employs TRBV30 and TRBJ1-5, with 8 bases lining up with TRBD1. The V segment lost 5 bases and the J segment 4 bases; nucleotides outside the gene matches: 7. CDR3 length: 14 residues. Germline-derived CDR1 and CDR2 are GTSNPN and SVGIG (reference sequence). The CDR3: CAWGGTGGNQPQHF. The CDR3 coding sequence is TGTGCCTGGGGGGGGACAGGAGGAAATCAGCCCCAGCATTTT.

V is TRBV19 and J is TRBJ1-2; 9 bases fit TRBD1. CDR1 LNHDA and CDR2 SQIVND come from the germline V gene (reference sequence). This CDR3 is built from 15 residues. J gave up 5 bases and V 2 bases, and 6 bases lay outside the gene matches. CDR3 coding DNA: TGTGCCAGTAGTATATCAACAGGGGGCGAATATGGCTACACCTTC. Residues: CASSISTGGEYGYTF.

This clone occurred a few times. This sample also contains other DNA sequences that code for the same CDR3. Here the CDR3 reads CASSLLTEAFF. DNA for the CDR3: TGTGCCAGCAGTTTACTAACTGAAGCTTTCTTT. The chain is built from TRBV28 and TRBJ1-1; D is undetermined. Germline CDR1 reads MDHEN; CDR2 reads SYDVKM. V was shortened by 2 bases and J by 5 bases, with 3 bases between the two germline ends. This CDR3 contains 11 residues.

This clone was detected once. The same CDR3 arises from other DNA sequences in this sample as well. CDR3 protein: CASSSPGQNYEQYF. CDR3 nucleotide sequence: TGCGCCAGCAGCTCTCCTGGACAGAACTACGAGCAGTACTTC. The chain links TRBV5-1 to TRBJ2-7; D might be TRBD1 (6 bases). Germline CDR1 and CDR2: SGHRS and YFSETQ. V dropped 3 bases and J dropped 3 bases, with 13 bases sitting between them. This CDR3 comprises 14 residues.

A note on this clone: At one end, the junction sequence differs from germline, possibly due to a read error. The rearrangement joins TRBV27 to TRBJ1-2; D may be TRBD1 (5 bases). The CDR3 covers 13 residues. Germline V CDR1 and CDR2: MNHEY, SMNVEV (reference sequence). DNA for the CDR3: TGTGCCAGCCAGAAAGGGGCTAACTATAGCTACACCTTC. It encodes CASQKGANYSYTF.

The rearrangement links TRBV7-7 to TRBJ2-1; D ambiguous. Germline CDR1 and CDR2: SSHAT and FNYEAQ (reference sequence). Between the trimmed V and J ends, which lost 5 bases and 4 bases, there was a span of 15 bases. The CDR3 has 15 residues. The CDR3 DNA reads as TGTGCCAGCAGCCCCCGACGCGCAGTTTACAATGAGCAGTTCTTC. The encoded protein is CASSPRRAVYNEQFF.

The rearrangement joins TRBV28 to TRBJ2-7; D is unresolved. The germline gives CDR1 MDHEN, CDR2 SYDVKM. V shed 5 bases and J shed 6 bases, with 11 bases lying between them. The CDR3 length is 12 residues. The DNA of the CDR3 is TGTGCCAGCAGTACCGTGGAAATCGAGCAGTACTTC. It codes for CASSTVEIEQYF.

The chain couples TRBV7-9 to TRBJ2-7; 9 bases line up with TRBD2. Per the germline V gene, CDR1 is SEHNR and CDR2 is FQNEAQ (reference sequence). The trim removed 5 bases at V and 4 bases at J, leaving 12 bases unmatched. The CDR3 sequence is 16 residues long. In nucleotides, the CDR3 is TGTGCCAGCAGCCATGAACTAGCGGGCGGTATTTACGAGCAGTACTTC. It codes for CASSHELAGGIYEQYF.

CDR3 region: CASSHESGGRTYEQYF. The DNA for the CDR3 is TGTGCCAGCAGCCACGAATCCGGGGGCCGAACCTACGAGCAGTACTTC. The V gene is TRBV7-9, the J gene TRBJ2-7, with D perhaps matching TRBD1 or TRBD2 (6 bases each). The V end was cut by 5 bases, the J end by 2 bases, with 19 bases between. CDR1 and CDR2 from the germline V gene are SEHNR and FQNEAQ (reference sequence). CDR3 length equals 16 residues.

The rearrangement joins TRBV5-1 to TRBJ2-1, with 13 bases identical to TRBD2. The V segment lost 4 bases and the J segment 10 bases; nucleotides outside the gene matches: 11. CDR1 is SGHRS, CDR2 YFSETQ, per germline. This CDR3 is built from 16 residues. CDR3 amino acids: CASSTTGTSGAEEQFF. In DNA, the CDR3 is TGCGCCAGCAGCACCACCGGGACTAGCGGGGCTGAGGAGCAGTTCTTC.

The gene calls are TRBV4-1 and TRBJ1-2; 10 bases match TRBD1. CDR1 MGHRA and CDR2 YSYEKL come from the germline V gene. The CDR3 totals 14 residues. The J segment lost 7 bases and the V segment lost 2 bases, leaving 4 bases of the junction unmatched. The CDR3 DNA sequence: TGCGCCAGCAGCCAATCCGGGACAGGGGTTGGCTACACCTTC. Its protein is CASSQSGTGVGYTF.

The sample holds one count of this clone. This CDR3 is also generated by other DNA sequences in the sample. The CDR3 is CASSLGLSTDTQYF. The CDR3 coding sequence is TGTGCCAGCAGCTTAGGGTTGAGCACAGATACGCAGTATTTT. This rearrangement joins TRBV11-2 to TRBJ2-3; D is unresolved. This CDR3 is 14 amino acids long. CDR1 and CDR2 from the germline V gene are SGHAT and FQNNGV. With 1 base removed from V and 0 bases from J, the gap between germline ends came to 5 bases.

The rearrangement uses TRBV7-2 and TRBJ2-1; D might be TRBD2 (5 bases). With 4 bases removed from V and 7 bases from J, the gap between germline ends came to 5 bases. Germline CDR1 and CDR2: SGHTA and FQGNSA. The CDR3 runs to 11 residues. The CDR3 loop reads CASSSGNEQFF. The CDR3 coding sequence is TGTGCCAGCAGCTCGGGGAATGAGCAGTTCTTC.